This entry describes one T cell receptor beta chain. Its antigen is unknown. Other DNA sequences within the sample encode an identical CDR3. The sample belongs to a study of cytomegalovirus exposure and HLA in healthy donors. Points from the study as a whole: Under in vitro conditions, a few CMV-associated chains were confirmed as specific for CMV antigens. The tendency of first-cohort TCR clusters to co-occur in the 120 or so validation repertoires emerged from a later analysis.

The table came from immunoSEQ multiplex PCR; TCRdb's copy has only in-frame clones and leaves some out. The table lists approximately 300,000 clones, about nine tenths of them singletons. The germline gives CDR1 MNHEY, CDR2 SVGAGI. V lost 2 bases and J 3 bases, leaving 6 bases between the germline ends. The CDR3 has 13 amino acids. This rearrangement joins TRBV6-5 to TRBJ2-3; D is ambiguous. This TCR came from a woman in her late teens or twenties in good health and CMV-seronegative. Sample: PBMCs. This CDR3 is CASSYTSTDTQYF. In DNA form, the CDR3 reads TGTGCCAGCAGTTACACCAGTACAGATACGCAGTATTTT.